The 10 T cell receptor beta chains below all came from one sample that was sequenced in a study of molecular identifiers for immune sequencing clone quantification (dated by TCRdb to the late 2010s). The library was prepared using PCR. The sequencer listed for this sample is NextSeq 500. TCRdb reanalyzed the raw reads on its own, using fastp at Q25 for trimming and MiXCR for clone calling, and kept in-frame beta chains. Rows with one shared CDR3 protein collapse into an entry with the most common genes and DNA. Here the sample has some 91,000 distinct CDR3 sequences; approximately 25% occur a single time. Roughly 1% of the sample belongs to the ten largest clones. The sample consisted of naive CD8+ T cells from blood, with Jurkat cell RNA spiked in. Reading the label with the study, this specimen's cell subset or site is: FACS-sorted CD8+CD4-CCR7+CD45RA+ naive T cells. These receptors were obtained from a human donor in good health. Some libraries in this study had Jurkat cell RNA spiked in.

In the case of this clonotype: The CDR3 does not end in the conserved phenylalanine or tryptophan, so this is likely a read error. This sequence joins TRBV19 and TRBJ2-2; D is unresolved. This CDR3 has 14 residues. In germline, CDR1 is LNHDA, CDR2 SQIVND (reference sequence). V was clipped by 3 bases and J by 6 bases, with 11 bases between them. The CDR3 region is CASSIALGPGELFY. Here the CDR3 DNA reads TGTGCCAGTAGTATCGCTCTCGGGCCCGGGGAGCTGTTTTAT.

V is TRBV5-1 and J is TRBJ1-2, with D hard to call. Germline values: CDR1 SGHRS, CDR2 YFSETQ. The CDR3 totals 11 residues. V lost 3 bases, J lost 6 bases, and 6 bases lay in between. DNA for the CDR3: TGCGCCAGCAGCTCGGACCATGGCTACACCTTC. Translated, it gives CASSSDHGYTF.

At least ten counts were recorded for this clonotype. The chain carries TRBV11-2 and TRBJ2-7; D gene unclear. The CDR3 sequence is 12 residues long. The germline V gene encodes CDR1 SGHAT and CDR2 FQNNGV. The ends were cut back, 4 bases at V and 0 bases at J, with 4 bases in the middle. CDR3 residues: CASSWFSYEQYF. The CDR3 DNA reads TGTGCCAGCAGCTGGTTCTCCTACGAGCAGTACTTC.

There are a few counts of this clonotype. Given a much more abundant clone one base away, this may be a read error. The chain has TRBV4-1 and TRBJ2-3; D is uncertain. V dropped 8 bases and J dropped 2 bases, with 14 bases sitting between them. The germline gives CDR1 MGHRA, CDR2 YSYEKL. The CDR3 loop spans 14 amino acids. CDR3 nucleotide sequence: TGCGCCAGCGGCCGGCCCGGTCTCACAGATACGCAGTATTTT. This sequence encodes CASGRPGLTDTQYF.

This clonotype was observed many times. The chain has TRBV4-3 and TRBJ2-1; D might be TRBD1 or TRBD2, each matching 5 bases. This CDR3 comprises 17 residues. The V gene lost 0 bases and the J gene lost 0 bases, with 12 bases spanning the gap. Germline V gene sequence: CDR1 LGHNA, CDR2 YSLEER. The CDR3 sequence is CASSQDPGPSSYNEQFF. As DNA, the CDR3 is TGCGCCAGCAGCCAAGATCCGGGACCCAGCTCCTACAATGAGCAGTTCTTC.

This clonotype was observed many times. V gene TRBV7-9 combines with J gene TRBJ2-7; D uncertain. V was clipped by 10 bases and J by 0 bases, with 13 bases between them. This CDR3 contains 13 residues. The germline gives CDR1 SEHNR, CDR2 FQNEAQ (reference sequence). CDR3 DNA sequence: TGTGCCATCCGGGCAGCGAGCTCCTACGAGCAGTACTTC. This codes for CAIRAASSYEQYF.

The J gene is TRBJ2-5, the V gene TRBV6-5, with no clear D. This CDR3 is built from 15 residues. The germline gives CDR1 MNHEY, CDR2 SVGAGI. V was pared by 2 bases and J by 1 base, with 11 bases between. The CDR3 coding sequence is TGTGCCAGCAGTTACACCCGAGGCTCCCAAGAGACCCAGTACTTC. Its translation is CASSYTRGSQETQYF.

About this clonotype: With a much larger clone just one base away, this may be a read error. The CDR3 nucleotides are TGCAGTGCTAGTGTCTCCTACTCCTACGAGCAGTACTTC. This codes for CSASVSYSYEQYF. The chain is built from TRBV20-1 and TRBJ2-7; D gene uncertain. The germline V gene encodes CDR1 DFQATT and CDR2 SNEGSKA (reference sequence). Trimming left V 3 bases short and J 0 bases short, with 9 bases between. This CDR3 has 13 amino acids.

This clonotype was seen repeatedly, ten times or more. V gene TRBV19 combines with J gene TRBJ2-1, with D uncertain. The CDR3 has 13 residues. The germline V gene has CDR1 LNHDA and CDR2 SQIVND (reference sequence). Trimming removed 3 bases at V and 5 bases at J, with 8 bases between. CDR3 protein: CASSMSVNNEQFF. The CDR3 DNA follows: TGTGCCAGTAGTATGTCAGTTAACAATGAGCAGTTCTTC.

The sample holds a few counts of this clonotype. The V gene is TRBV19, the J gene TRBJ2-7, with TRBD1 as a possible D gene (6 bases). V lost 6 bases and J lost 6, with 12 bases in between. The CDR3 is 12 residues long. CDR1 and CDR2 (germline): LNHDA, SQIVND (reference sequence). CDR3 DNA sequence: TGTGCCAGTAGCCCGACAGGATCCGAGCAGTACTTC. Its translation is CASSPTGSEQYF. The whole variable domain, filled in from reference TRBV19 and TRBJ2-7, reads DGGITQSPKYLFRKEGQNVTLSCEQNLNHDAMYWYRQDPGQGLRLIYYSQIVNDFQKGDIAEGYSVSREKKESFPLTVTSAQKNPTAFYLCASSPTGSEQYFGPGTRLTVT.